A single sample is the source of the 17 T cell receptor beta chains below, sequenced in a study of T cell responses to AZD1222 COVID-19 vaccine (TCRdb year 2021). The sample's time point label is to be understood as: baseline before first vaccination. Libraries came from the immunoSEQ multiplex PCR assay. TCRdb mirrors the immuneACCESS table, restricted to in-frame sequences. Some clones are absent from its copies; in checked studies, under half trace to an unresolved V gene, and the reason for the others is unknown. The sample data list fewer than 150,000 clones, and approximately 94% of these were observed just once. About 5% of the sample is in the top ten clones. This specimen was peripheral blood, taken on day 0 of AZD1222 vaccination. These receptors all come from an adult in good health.

The V and J genes are TRBV6-5 and TRBJ1-1, with D unresolved. CDR1 is MNHEY and CDR2 is SVGAGI in the germline V gene. V lost 2 bases to trimming and J lost 0 bases, with 7 bases between them. The CDR3 loop spans 14 amino acids. CDR3 DNA sequence: TGTGCCAGCAGTTACACATCGGTGAACACTGAAGCTTTCTTT. Its protein product is CASSYTSVNTEAFF.

This clone was picked up one time. The gene calls are TRBV19 and TRBJ2-7; 11 bases fit TRBD2. The V segment lost 2 bases and the J segment 0 bases; nucleotides outside the gene matches: 6. There are 17 residues in the CDR3. The germline V gene has CDR1 LNHDA and CDR2 SQIVND (reference sequence). CDR3 residues: CASSITSGSRSSYEQYF. CDR3 nucleotide sequence: TGTGCCAGTAGTATAACTAGCGGGAGCCGGAGCTCCTACGAGCAGTACTTC.

The J gene is TRBJ2-1, the V gene TRBV12-3 or TRBV12-4, with D maybe TRBD2 (5 bases). V gave up 5 bases and J gave up 6 bases, with 8 bases separating them. The CDR3 contains 12 residues. This chain's CDR3 is CASSKLVNEQFF. CDR3 nucleotides: TGTGCCAGCAGTAAACTAGTCAATGAGCAGTTCTTC.

The chain recombines TRBV6-6 with TRBJ1-2, with 7 positions matching TRBD1. CDR3 length: 14 amino acids. V was clipped by 4 bases and J by 12 bases; unmatched bases: 14. CDR1 is MNHNY and CDR2 is SVGAGI in the germline V gene (reference sequence). The CDR3 is CASSSQGGLRRNTF. The CDR3 region has the DNA TGTGCCAGCAGTTCTCAGGGGGGGCTCAGGCGTAACACCTTC.

The chain uses TRBV30 and TRBJ2-2; D is ambiguous. The CDR3 extends over 14 amino acids. Trimming left V 2 bases short and J 0 bases short, with 7 bases between. The germline V gene encodes CDR1 GTSNPN and CDR2 SVGIG (reference sequence). The CDR3 DNA follows: TGTGCCTGGAGTCCGGACCCGAACACCGGGGAGCTGTTTTTT. Amino acid sequence: CAWSPDPNTGELFF.

This chain links TRBV30 with TRBJ2-5; D is perhaps TRBD2 (5 bases). CDR3 length: 16 residues. Deletions cut 5 bases from V and 1 base from J, with 20 bases between. In germline, CDR1 is GTSNPN, CDR2 SVGIG (reference sequence). The CDR3 nucleotides read TGTGCCTGGGCTGACCCGCGGAGTCGGGGCCAAGAGACCCAGTACTTC. Encoded protein: CAWADPRSRGQETQYF.

The chain is built from TRBV6-5 and TRBJ1-2; D is possibly TRBD1 (5 bases). Trimming stripped 6 bases from V and 8 bases from J, with 13 bases between. Germline CDR1 MNHEY, CDR2 SVGAGI. The CDR3 is 12 amino acids. The CDR3 loop is CASRADGGGYTF. The CDR3 nucleotides read TGTGCCAGCAGGGCCGATGGGGGAGGCTACACCTTC.

The rearrangement links TRBV14 to TRBJ1-5; D unresolved. This CDR3 is built from 15 residues. Germline-derived CDR1 and CDR2 are SGHDN and FVKESK. V lost 9 bases to trimming and J lost 0 bases, with 15 bases between them. CDR3 sequence: CARSPTDYSNQPQHF. CDR3 nucleotides: TGTGCCAGGTCGCCGACGGACTATAGCAATCAGCCCCAGCATTTT.

V and J are TRBV5-1 and TRBJ2-2, with 10 bases that match TRBD1. CDR1 is SGHRS, CDR2 YFSETQ, per germline. This CDR3 has 16 amino acids. With V trimmed by 4 bases and J by 4 bases, 7 bases remained unmatched. The CDR3 reads CASSPWDRGPTGELFF. The DNA of the CDR3 is TGCGCCAGCAGCCCATGGGACAGGGGACCCACCGGGGAGCTGTTTTTT.

The V and J genes are TRBV6-2 or TRBV6-3 and TRBJ1-2, with D unresolved. CDR1 is MNHEY and CDR2 is SVGEGT in the germline V gene. This CDR3 has 12 amino acids. V was trimmed by 5 bases and J by 5 bases, leaving 9 bases between them. The CDR3 here is CASSPQLYGYTF. CDR3 coding DNA: TGTGCCAGCAGTCCCCAGTTATATGGCTACACCTTC.

The rearrangement joins TRBV20-1 to TRBJ2-3; 7 bases agree with TRBD1. There are 14 residues in the CDR3. Germline V CDR1 and CDR2: DFQATT, SNEGSKA (reference sequence). Losses at the gene ends were 3 bases for V and 5 bases for J; bases not matched to a gene: 8. CDR3 amino acids: CSASQGGAGDTQYF. DNA of the CDR3: TGCAGTGCTAGTCAAGGGGGCGCCGGAGATACGCAGTATTTT.

This rearrangement joins TRBV5-1 to TRBJ1-3, with 7 bases fitting TRBD1. The V gene's germline CDR1 is SGHRS and CDR2 YFSETQ. This CDR3 region has 16 residues. After removal of 2 bases from V and 0 bases from J, the junction contained 5 bases not matched to a gene. CDR3 region: CASSFSGQISGNTIYF. DNA of the CDR3: TGCGCCAGCAGCTTTTCGGGACAGATCTCTGGAAACACCATATATTTT. Drawing the rest from reference TRBV5-1 and TRBJ1-3, the complete variable domain is KAGVTQTPRYLIKTRGQQVTLSCSPISGHRSVSWYQQTPGQGLQFLFEYFSETQRNKGNFPGRFSGRQFSNSRSEMNVSTLELGDSALYLCASSFSGQISGNTIYFGEGSWLTVV.

This clone was counted a few times. This chain links TRBV6-5 with TRBJ2-7; 11 bases align to TRBD1. The CDR3 runs to 13 residues. The V gene end was trimmed by 6 bases and the J gene end by 7 bases; junction bases not matched to a gene: 5. From germline, CDR1 is MNHEY and CDR2 SVGAGI. CDR3 sequence: CASSGQGAWEQYF. The CDR3 DNA is TGTGCCAGCAGCGGACAGGGGGCGTGGGAGCAGTACTTC.

This chain uses TRBV7-9 with TRBJ2-3; possibly TRBD2 for D (5 bases). Germline V gene sequence: CDR1 SEHNR, CDR2 FQNEAQ (reference sequence). The V end lost 3 bases, the J end lost 6 bases, and 16 bases lay between the germline ends. This CDR3 spans 15 amino acids. The DNA of the CDR3 is TGTGCCAGCAGCTTTAGAGGACTGCACGGGGATACGCAGTATTTT. This gives the protein CASSFRGLHGDTQYF.

The rearrangement joins TRBV3-1 (or the pseudogene TRBV3-2) to TRBJ2-2; the match to TRBD2 covers 13 bases. V dropped 3 bases and J dropped 2; count of bases not matched to a gene: 6. CDR1 LGHDT and CDR2 YNNKEL come from the germline V gene (reference sequence). This CDR3 is 18 amino acids long. CDR3 bases: TGTGCCAGCAGCCACCTGACTAGCGGGGGGTTAAACACCGGGGAGCTGTTTTTT. It encodes CASSHLTSGGLNTGELFF.

CDR3 coding DNA: TGTGCCAGCAGTAAAGGACAGGAGGGTTCCCCAGATACGCAGTATTTT. Amino acid sequence: CASSKGQEGSPDTQYF. V usage is TRBV2 and J usage is TRBJ2-3, with D tentatively TRBD1 (7 bases). This CDR3 region has 16 residues. V dropped 5 bases and J dropped 4 bases, with 19 bases sitting between them. Germline CDR1 is SNHLY and CDR2 is FYNNEI.

This clone was seen a handful of times. The rearrangement links TRBV6-2 or TRBV6-3 to TRBJ1-1, with a weak D call TRBD1 (5 bases). CDR1 MNHEY and CDR2 SVGEGT come from the germline V gene. The V end lost 0 bases, the J end lost 4 bases, and 6 bases lay between the germline ends. The CDR3 contains 13 residues. CDR3 amino acids: CASSYSGGTEAFF. For the CDR3, the DNA is TGTGCCAGCAGTTACTCTGGGGGCACTGAAGCTTTCTTT.